The present T cell receptor beta chain was sequenced within a study of spatial heterogeneity in lung cancer. Study-level background: Alpha-chain sequences were consistently detected less often than beta-chain sequences. Overall study results and limits: Among blood samples, ubiquitous expanded tumor TCRs appeared more at resection than at follow-up.

Time point denoted: sample taken at primary tumor resection. Unsorted tumor, nontumor lung tissue or cryopreserved PBMC supplied the whole RNA. A total of some 70 untreated early-stage non-small cell lung cancer patients served as donors. Unique molecular identifiers, one per molecule, were present on every TCR cDNA molecule. TCRdb independently ran MiXCR on the 5' RACE reads; one entry per CDR3 protein. The sample includes around 9,800 distinct CDR3 sequences, around a quarter of them seen just once. In germline, CDR1 is SGHVS, CDR2 FQNEAQ. V was trimmed by 2 bases and J by 3 bases, leaving 25 bases between them. This CDR3 is 19 amino acids long. A remark on this clonotype: Its antigen is not known.

Sequencing used PBMCs, obtained at surgery. The chain couples TRBV7-8 to TRBJ2-5; D is tentatively TRBD1 or TRBD2 (5 bases each). This clonotype was sampled from a female donor with early-stage non-small cell lung cancer. The CDR3 region is CASSLSRGALGEAEETQYF. Written as DNA, the CDR3 is TGTGCCAGCAGCTTATCCCGTGGGGCACTGGGAGAAGCGGAAGAGACCCAGTACTTC.